The next 29 T cell receptor beta chains were all read from a single sample in a study of PD-1 blockade in classical Hodgkin lymphoma. Specified time point: cycle 4 day 1 (C4D1), after 6 weeks of nivolumab. Patients all relapsed after autologous stem cell transplantation, and there was variation in brentuximab vedotin exposure. The table came from immunoSEQ multiplex PCR; TCRdb's copy has only in-frame clones and leaves some out. The table includes 90,000 to 100,000 clones, about 77% detected once. The sample here was peripheral blood mononuclear cells (PBMCs), taken before the fourth cycle of nivolumab. These receptors originate from a human donor with classical Hodgkin lymphoma.

The chain recombines TRBV27 with TRBJ1-1; D gene unclear. Germline V lookup: CDR1 MNHEY, CDR2 SMNVEV (reference sequence). V dropped 0 bases and J dropped 4 bases, with 18 bases sitting between them. The CDR3 has 17 amino acids. The CDR3 DNA sequence: TGTGCCAGCAGTTTATCGATGGGGTCGCGACCTATCACTGAAGCTTTCTTT. Amino acids: CASSLSMGSRPITEAFF.

The chain carries TRBV10-2 and TRBJ1-1; 8 bases agree with TRBD1. V was pared by 7 bases and J by 0 bases, with 13 bases of the junction left unmatched. The CDR3 extends over 17 amino acids. Germline V gives CDR1 WSHSY, CDR2 SAAADI. The CDR3 DNA reads as TGCGCCAGCACATCCCCCCGGACAGGGAGGATGAACACTGAAGCTTTCTTT. Its translation: CASTSPRTGRMNTEAFF.

The chain carries TRBV5-4 and TRBJ2-1; a weak D match, TRBD1 (6 bases). The V gene lost 2 bases and the J gene lost 5 bases, with 14 bases spanning the gap. The CDR3 length is 15 residues. Germline CDR1 and CDR2: SGHNT and YYREEE (reference sequence). The CDR3 sequence: CASSLGGASDNEQFF. The CDR3 DNA reads as TGTGCCAGCAGCTTAGGGGGAGCGAGTGACAATGAGCAGTTCTTC.

This sequence joins TRBV27 and TRBJ2-2; D might be TRBD1 or TRBD2, each matching 5 bases. The CDR3 is 14 residues long. The V end lost 5 bases, the J end lost 6 bases, and 13 bases lay between the germline ends. Per germline, CDR1 MNHEY and CDR2 SMNVEV (reference sequence). In DNA, the CDR3 is TGTGCCAGCAGTCCGGGACCAAGGCCCGGGGAGCTGTTTTTT. Amino acids: CASSPGPRPGELFF.

V gene TRBV7-2 combines with J gene TRBJ1-2, with 12 bases identical to TRBD1. CDR1 SGHTA and CDR2 FQGNSA come from the germline V gene. This CDR3 is built from 16 residues. V lost 5 bases, J lost 4 bases, and 8 bases stayed unmatched. The CDR3 region is CASSPAGTGGFYGYTF. CDR3 sequence (DNA): TGTGCCAGCAGCCCGGCCGGGACAGGGGGCTTCTATGGCTACACCTTC.

V and J are TRBV7-9 and TRBJ1-3; D gene unclear. Germline values: CDR1 SEHNR, CDR2 FQNEAQ (reference sequence). The CDR3 spans 15 residues. V lost 4 bases to trimming and J lost 0 bases, with 10 bases between them. The CDR3 DNA sequence: TGTGCCAGCAGCTCAGAGTCCTACTCTGGAAACACCATATATTTT. Its translation is CASSSESYSGNTIYF.

The chain recombines TRBV6-6 with TRBJ1-1, with D unresolved. The CDR3 consists of 14 residues. Germline V gene sequence: CDR1 MNHNY, CDR2 SVGAGI (reference sequence). V was pared by 7 bases and J by 8 bases, with 20 bases between. Here the CDR3 DNA reads TGTGCCAGCAAGCGGGGATTTGGGCAAGGGGAAGCTTTCTTT. This encodes CASKRGFGQGEAFF.

The V call is TRBV28, the J call TRBJ1-2, with 9 nucleotides matching TRBD1. The CDR3 is 17 amino acids. J lost 4 bases, V lost 1 base, and 10 bases had no gene match. Germline-derived CDR1 and CDR2 are MDHEN and SYDVKM. The CDR3 nucleotides read TGTGCCAGCAGTTTATATCCGGACAGGGGCCCTCTCTATGGCTACACCTTC. Its translation is CASSLYPDRGPLYGYTF.

The chain joins TRBV5-1 to TRBJ2-7; D gene ambiguous. Germline loops: CDR1 SGHRS, CDR2 YFSETQ. The CDR3 has 14 amino acids. The V gene lost 4 bases and the J gene lost 0 bases, with 11 bases spanning the gap. The CDR3 is CASSRDRSSYEQYF. CDR3 coding DNA: TGCGCCAGCAGCCGAGACCGAAGCTCCTACGAGCAGTACTTC.

This clone was observed a handful of times. The genes are TRBV29-1 and TRBJ2-3; the D is unclear. The CDR3 runs to 10 residues. The V end lost 6 bases, the J end lost 6 bases, and 7 bases lay between the germline ends. Germline loops: CDR1 SQVTM, CDR2 ANQGSEA. The CDR3 DNA reads TGCAGCGTCCGGCTGGATACGCAGTATTTT. Its translation: CSVRLDTQYF.

V and J are TRBV7-2 and TRBJ1-5; no reliable D call. Trimming pared 1 base from V and 0 bases from J, leaving 4 bases between. The V gene's germline CDR1 is SGHTA and CDR2 FQGNSA. This CDR3 has 14 amino acids. CDR3 nucleotide sequence: TGTGCCAGCAGCTTAGGGAATAGCAATCAGCCCCAGCATTTT. Translation: CASSLGNSNQPQHF.

The CDR3 protein is CASSAGLASYNEQFF. CDR3 coding DNA: TGTGCCAGCAGTGCGGGACTAGCGAGCTACAATGAGCAGTTCTTC. The chain recombines TRBV6-4 with TRBJ2-1, with 10 bases aligning to TRBD2. Germline CDR1 is MRHNA and CDR2 is SNTAGT. The CDR3 contains 15 residues. V was pared by 4 bases and J by 3 bases, with 3 bases of the junction left unmatched.

This chain connects TRBV5-1 to TRBJ1-1; D not certain. The length of the CDR3 is 13 residues. CDR1 is SGHRS and CDR2 is YFSETQ in the germline V gene. Trimming left V 0 bases short and J 6 bases short, with 9 bases between. The CDR3 DNA reads as TGCGCCAGCAGCTTGGGGGATTTCGCTGAAGCTTTCTTT. Amino acid sequence: CASSLGDFAEAFF.

The CDR3 DNA reads TGCGCCAGCCATATGGTCGGCACAGATACGCAGTATTTT. It encodes CASHMVGTDTQYF. V usage is TRBV5-1 and J usage is TRBJ2-3; D is ambiguous. V was shortened by 7 bases and J by 1 base, with 10 bases between the two germline ends. The germline V gene encodes CDR1 SGHRS and CDR2 YFSETQ. This CDR3 has 13 residues. Based on the CDR3 plus reference TRBV5-1 and TRBJ2-3, the full variable domain is KAGVTQTPRYLIKTRGQQVTLSCSPISGHRSVSWYQQTPGQGLQFLFEYFSETQRNKGNFPGRFSGRQFSNSRSEMNVSTLELGDSALYLCASHMVGTDTQYFGPGTRLTVL.

The table lists this clone with a few counts. J is TRBJ2-3 and V is TRBV11-2; D perhaps matches TRBD2 (6 bases). The length of the CDR3 is 14 residues. Germline V gives CDR1 SGHAT, CDR2 FQNNGV. The V end was cut by 3 bases, the J end by 6 bases, with 13 bases between. The CDR3 reads CASSLSTSADTQYF. The CDR3 DNA is TGTGCCAGCAGCTTGTCGACTAGTGCGGATACGCAGTATTTT.

The chain joins TRBV4-1 to TRBJ2-7, with a possible D match to TRBD1 (6 bases). Germline V gene sequence: CDR1 MGHRA, CDR2 YSYEKL. This CDR3 contains 16 residues. V was pared by 6 bases and J by 0 bases, with 18 bases between. CDR3 coding DNA: TGCGCCAGCAGTTACTCCGGGACAACGAGCTCCTACGAGCAGTACTTC. Translated: CASSYSGTTSSYEQYF.

The rearrangement joins TRBV9 to TRBJ2-3; D is ambiguous. V dropped 4 bases and J dropped 2 bases, with 8 bases sitting between them. Germline CDR1 SGDLS, CDR2 YYNGEE. The CDR3 contains 13 residues. The CDR3 DNA follows: TGTGCCAGCAGCATTACGGACACAGATACGCAGTATTTT. Translating gives CASSITDTDTQYF. Filled out from reference TRBV9 and TRBJ2-3, the complete variable domain reads DSGVTQTPKHLITATGQRVTLRCSPRSGDLSVYWYQQSLDQGLQFLIQYYNGEERAKGNILERFSAQQFPDLHSELNLSSLELGDSALYFCASSITDTDTQYFGPGTRLTVL.

The sample holds a few counts of this clone. This rearrangement joins TRBV7-9 to TRBJ1-1; no definite D call. The CDR3 totals 14 residues. V lost 5 bases to trimming and J lost 4 bases, with 14 bases between them. The germline gives CDR1 SEHNR, CDR2 FQNEAQ (reference sequence). CDR3 coding DNA: TGTGCCAGCAGCCCAATACGGGTATTCACTGAAGCTTTCTTT. Translation: CASSPIRVFTEAFF.

The chain joins TRBV6-1 to TRBJ1-6; 7 nucleotides agree with TRBD1. V lost 1 base and J lost 8; bases outside the gene matches: 11. Germline V CDR1 and CDR2: MNHNS, SASEGT. The CDR3 runs to 17 residues. The CDR3 spells CASSEEVGGTEYSPLHF. CDR3 coding DNA: TGTGCCAGCAGTGAAGAGGTGGGCGGGACAGAGTATTCACCCCTCCACTTT.

The chain is built from TRBV7-3 and TRBJ2-2; D possibly corresponds to TRBD2 (5 bases). There are 14 residues in the CDR3. Per germline, CDR1 SGHTA and CDR2 FQGTGA. V lost 1 base, J lost 3 bases, and 6 bases lay in between. For the CDR3, the DNA is TGTGCCAGCAGCTTAAAGGAGGACACCGGGGAGCTGTTTTTT. It yields the protein CASSLKEDTGELFF.

This clone was detected many times. J is TRBJ1-4 and V is TRBV2; TRBD1 is a possible D gene (5 bases). V lost 5 bases and J 5 bases, leaving 12 bases between the germline ends. Germline-derived CDR1 and CDR2 are SNHLY and FYNNEI. The CDR3 covers 14 residues. The CDR3 nucleotides are TGTGCCAGCAGTAGGGGTACGCCGAATGAAAAACTGTTTTTT. Translation: CASSRGTPNEKLFF.

This chain links TRBV5-6 with TRBJ2-7; no firm D call. Germline CDR1 SGHDT, CDR2 YYEEEE. The CDR3 has 14 residues. Trimming shortened V by 1 base and J by 2 bases, and 10 bases separated the two germline ends. CDR3 protein: CASSLNPTPYEQYF. As DNA, the CDR3 is TGTGCCAGCAGCTTGAACCCGACTCCCTACGAGCAGTACTTC.

The CDR3, as DNA: TGTGCCATCAGATCCCAACCTGGACAAGACTCCTACGAGCAGTACTTC. It is translated as CAIRSQPGQDSYEQYF. This rearrangement joins TRBV10-3 to TRBJ2-7, with a weak D call TRBD1 (5 bases). The length of the CDR3 is 16 residues. Germline V lookup: CDR1 ENHRY, CDR2 SYGVKD. The V end lost 6 bases, the J end lost 0 bases, and 18 bases lay between the germline ends.

This clone was recorded only once. The V call is TRBV9, the J call TRBJ2-1; unclear D gene. The CDR3 sequence is 11 residues long. The V gene's germline CDR1 is SGDLS and CDR2 YYNGEE. The V and J ends lost 3 bases and 5 bases respectively, with 3 bases between them. The CDR3 loop is CASSAHNEQFF. The CDR3 nucleotides read TGTGCCAGCAGCGCCCACAATGAGCAGTTCTTC.

This sequence joins TRBV27 and TRBJ2-3; D is possibly TRBD2 (5 bases). CDR1 and CDR2 from the germline V gene are MNHEY and SMNVEV (reference sequence). The CDR3 runs to 16 residues. Trimming shortened V by 5 bases and J by 3 bases, and 18 bases separated the two germline ends. The CDR3 loop reads CASSPGVGMGTDTQYF. CDR3 nucleotides: TGTGCCAGCAGTCCCGGGGTGGGGATGGGGACAGATACGCAGTATTTT.

CDR3 in amino acids: CASSPRGGGGKLFF. The DNA for the CDR3 is TGTGCCAGCAGTCCCCGAGGGGGGGGCGGAAAACTGTTTTTT. This chain links TRBV28 with TRBJ1-4, with a possible D match to TRBD1 (6 bases). V was cut by 5 bases and J by 10 bases, with 17 bases left in between. CDR1 and CDR2 (germline): MDHEN, SYDVKM. The CDR3 is 14 residues long.

This rearrangement joins TRBV29-1 to TRBJ1-3; D uncertain. Germline lookup yields CDR1 SQVTM and CDR2 ANQGSEA. CDR3 length equals 12 residues. Trimming left V 7 bases short and J 1 base short, with 8 bases between. CDR3 sequence: CSAAGSGNTIYF. For the CDR3, the DNA is TGCAGCGCCGCCGGGTCTGGAAACACCATATATTTT.

The chain carries TRBV6-5 and TRBJ2-3; maybe TRBD1 (6 bases). The V end was cut by 4 bases, the J end by 3 bases, with 17 bases between. This CDR3 comprises 16 residues. Germline values: CDR1 MNHEY, CDR2 SVGAGI. The CDR3 loop is CASSSNRRGVTDTQYF. The CDR3 coding sequence is TGTGCCAGCAGTTCGAACCGCAGGGGAGTTACAGATACGCAGTATTTT.

The chain uses TRBV5-4 and TRBJ2-7; 12 nucleotides line up with TRBD2. The CDR3 extends over 17 amino acids. Germline CDR1 SGHNT, CDR2 YYREEE (reference sequence). The ends lost 4 bases at V and 0 bases at J; junction bases unmatched: 8. DNA for the CDR3: TGTGCCAGCAGCCCCCCCCGGACTAGCGGGAACTCCTACGAGCAGTACTTC. Encoded protein: CASSPPRTSGNSYEQYF.